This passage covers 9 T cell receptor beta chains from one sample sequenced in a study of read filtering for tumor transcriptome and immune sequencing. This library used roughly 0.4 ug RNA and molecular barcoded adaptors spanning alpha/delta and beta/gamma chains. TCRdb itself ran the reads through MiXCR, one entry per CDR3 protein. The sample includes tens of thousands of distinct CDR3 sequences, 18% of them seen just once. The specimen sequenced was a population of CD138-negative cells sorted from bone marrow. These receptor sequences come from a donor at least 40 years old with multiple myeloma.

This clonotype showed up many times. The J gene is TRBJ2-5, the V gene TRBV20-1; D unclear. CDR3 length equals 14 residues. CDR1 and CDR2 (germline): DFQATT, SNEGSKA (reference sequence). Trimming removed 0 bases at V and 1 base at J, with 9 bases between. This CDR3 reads CSARDSGSQETQYF. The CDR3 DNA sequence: TGCAGTGCTAGAGATTCGGGCAGCCAAGAGACCCAGTACTTC.

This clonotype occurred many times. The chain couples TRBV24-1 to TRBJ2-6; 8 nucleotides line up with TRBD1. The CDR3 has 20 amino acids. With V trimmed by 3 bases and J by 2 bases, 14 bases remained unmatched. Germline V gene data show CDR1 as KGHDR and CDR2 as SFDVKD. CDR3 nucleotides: TGTGCCACCAGTGATGGACAGGGATGGATGCCCGGGGCTGGGGCCAACGTCCTGACTTTC. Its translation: CATSDGQGWMPGAGANVLTF.

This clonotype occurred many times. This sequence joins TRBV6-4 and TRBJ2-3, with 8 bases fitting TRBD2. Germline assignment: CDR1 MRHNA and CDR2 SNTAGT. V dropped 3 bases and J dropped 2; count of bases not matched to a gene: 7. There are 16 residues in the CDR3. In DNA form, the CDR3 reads TGTGCCAGCAGTGAGGCTAGCGGGTTTTCCACAGATACGCAGTATTTT. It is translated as CASSEASGFSTDTQYF.

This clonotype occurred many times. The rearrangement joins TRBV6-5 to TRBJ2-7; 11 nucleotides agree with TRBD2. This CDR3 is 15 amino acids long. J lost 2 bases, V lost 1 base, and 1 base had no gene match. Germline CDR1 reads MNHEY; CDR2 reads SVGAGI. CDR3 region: CASSYWTSGPYEQYF. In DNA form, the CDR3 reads TGTGCCAGCAGTTACTGGACTAGCGGGCCCTACGAGCAGTACTTC.

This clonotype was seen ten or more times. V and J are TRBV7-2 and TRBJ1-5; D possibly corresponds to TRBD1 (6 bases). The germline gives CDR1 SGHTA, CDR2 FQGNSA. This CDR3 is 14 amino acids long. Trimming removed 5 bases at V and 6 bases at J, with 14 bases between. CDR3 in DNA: TGTGCCAGCAGCCCCCGTGGGGGGCGTCAGCCCCAGCATTTT. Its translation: CASSPRGGRQPQHF.

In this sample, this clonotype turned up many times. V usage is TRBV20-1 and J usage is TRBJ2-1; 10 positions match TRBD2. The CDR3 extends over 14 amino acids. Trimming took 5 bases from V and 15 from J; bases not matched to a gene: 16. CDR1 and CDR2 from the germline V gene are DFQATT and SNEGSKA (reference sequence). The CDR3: CSAPIAGGGMKRFF. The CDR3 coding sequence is TGCAGTGCTCCTATAGCGGGAGGAGGAATGAAGCGGTTCTTC.

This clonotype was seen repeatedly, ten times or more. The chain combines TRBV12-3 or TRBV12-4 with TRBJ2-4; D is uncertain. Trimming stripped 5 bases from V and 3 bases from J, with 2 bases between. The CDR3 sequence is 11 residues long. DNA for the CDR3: TGTGCCAGCAGTAGCAAAAACATTCAGTACTTC. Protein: CASSSKNIQYF.

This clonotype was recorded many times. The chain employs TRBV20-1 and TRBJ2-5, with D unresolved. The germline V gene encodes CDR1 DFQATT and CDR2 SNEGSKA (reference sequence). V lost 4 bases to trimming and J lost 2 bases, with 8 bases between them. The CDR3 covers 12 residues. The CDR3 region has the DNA TGCAGTGCTATCCGCGAACAAGAGACCCAGTACTTC. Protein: CSAIREQETQYF.

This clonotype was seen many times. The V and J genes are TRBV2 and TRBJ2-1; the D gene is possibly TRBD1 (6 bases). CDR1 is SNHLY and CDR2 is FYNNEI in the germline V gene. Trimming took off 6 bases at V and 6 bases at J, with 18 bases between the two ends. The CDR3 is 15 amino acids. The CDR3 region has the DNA TGTGCCAGCAGGGTCGACAGGACCGACGGCAATGAGCAGTTCTTC. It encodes CASRVDRTDGNEQFF. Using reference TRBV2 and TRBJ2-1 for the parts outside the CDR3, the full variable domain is EPEVTQTPSHQVTQMGQEVILRCVPISNHLYFYWYRQILGQKVEFLVSFYNNEISEKSEIFDDQFSVERPDGSNFTLKIRSTKLEDSAMYFCASRVDRTDGNEQFFGPGTRLTVL.